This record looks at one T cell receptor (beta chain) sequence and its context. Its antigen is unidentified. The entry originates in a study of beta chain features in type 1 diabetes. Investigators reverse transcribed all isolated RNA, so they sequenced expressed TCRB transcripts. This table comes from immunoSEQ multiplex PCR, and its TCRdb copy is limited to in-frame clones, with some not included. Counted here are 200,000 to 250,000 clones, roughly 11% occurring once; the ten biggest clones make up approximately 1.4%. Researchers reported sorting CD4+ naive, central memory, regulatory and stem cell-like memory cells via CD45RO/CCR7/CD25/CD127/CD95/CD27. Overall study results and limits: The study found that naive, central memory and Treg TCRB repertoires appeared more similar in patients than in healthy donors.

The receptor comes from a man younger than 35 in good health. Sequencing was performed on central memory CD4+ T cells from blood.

The CDR3 nucleotides are TGTGCCAGCAGTCCACAACCCGATGGGGGAGCCTACAATGAGCAGTTCTTC. Protein sequence: CASSPQPDGGAYNEQFF. The chain employs TRBV27 and TRBJ2-1; the D gene could be TRBD1 or TRBD2 (5 bases each). The germline V and J ends were trimmed by 5 bases and 2 bases, with 19 bases remaining between them. There are 17 residues in the CDR3. Germline assignment: CDR1 MNHEY and CDR2 SMNVEV (reference sequence).